This T cell receptor (beta chain) was identified during a study of T cells of healthy individuals. This clonotype was seen many times. In TCRdb, the 5' RACE reads were re-called with MiXCR into one record per CDR3 protein. The sample carries about 96,000 distinct CDR3 sequences, about 16% recorded once. The clonotype comes from a human donor in good health.

This CDR3 reads CSAGSGTYEQYF. CDR3 DNA: TGCAGTGCTGGCTCCGGGACCTACGAGCAGTACTTC. The chain couples TRBV20-1 to TRBJ2-7; D possibly corresponds to TRBD2 (5 bases). With 5 bases removed from V and 2 bases from J, the gap between germline ends came to 10 bases. The CDR3 totals 12 residues. The germline gives CDR1 DFQATT, CDR2 SNEGSKA (reference sequence).